What follows are 19 T cell receptor beta chains derived from one specimen sequenced in a study of blood T cell repertoires in COVID-19. Profiled with immunoSEQ multiplex PCR; TCRdb holds only in-frame clones, not every one. The table includes around 400,000 clones, around nine tenths detected once. Sequenced sample: PBMCs or T cells enriched from blood (not recorded which). Receptors originate from a woman under 40 who had recovered from COVID-19.

The V gene is TRBV7-9, the J gene TRBJ1-1; no definite D call. The CDR3 covers 14 residues. V lost 2 bases and J 5 bases, leaving 12 bases between the germline ends. Germline values: CDR1 SEHNR, CDR2 FQNEAQ (reference sequence). Written as DNA, the CDR3 is TGTGCCAGCAGCTTACCCGGTCCCTTTACTGAAGCTTTCTTT. This sequence encodes CASSLPGPFTEAFF. The full variable domain, rest sourced from reference TRBV7-9 and TRBJ1-1, is DTGVSQNPRHKITKRGQNVTFRCDPISEHNRLYWYRQTLGQGPEFLTYFQNEAQLEKSRLLSDRFSAERPKGSFSTLEIQRTEQGDSAMYLCASSLPGPFTEAFFGQGTRLTVV.

This clone was picked up one time. CDR3 bases: TGTGCCAGCGTAATCGGGGCAGGGGGATCCGGGGAGCTGTTTTTT. Amino acids: CASVIGAGGSGELFF. The chain carries TRBV6-5 and TRBJ2-2, with TRBD1 matching over 7 bases. V gave up 8 bases and J gave up 6 bases; unmatched junction bases: 12. Germline V gene sequence: CDR1 MNHEY, CDR2 SVGAGI. CDR3 length equals 15 residues.

J is TRBJ2-1 and V is TRBV24-1; no clear D. The germline V and J ends were trimmed by 2 bases and 7 bases, with 14 bases remaining between them. There are 15 residues in the CDR3. Germline V CDR1 and CDR2: KGHDR, SFDVKD. Here the CDR3 reads CATSDSANLSNEQFF. The CDR3 region has the DNA TGTGCCACCAGTGATTCCGCTAATTTATCAAATGAGCAGTTCTTC.

The J gene is TRBJ1-4, the V gene TRBV9; D call uncertain. There are 15 residues in the CDR3. V was shortened by 0 bases and J by 6 bases, with 12 bases between the two germline ends. Germline CDR1 reads SGDLS; CDR2 reads YYNGEE. The DNA of the CDR3 is TGTGCCAGCAGCGTAGATGGAGGGTCTTATGAAAAACTGTTTTTT. Encoded protein: CASSVDGGSYEKLFF.

This chain connects TRBV25-1 to TRBJ2-7; D might be TRBD2 (5 bases). V was cut by 4 bases and J by 2 bases, with 12 bases left in between. This CDR3 contains 14 residues. Germline CDR1 MGHDK, CDR2 SYGVNS. The CDR3 DNA reads as TGTGCCAGCAGTGCAAAAACTAGAGCCTACGAGCAGTACTTC. Residues: CASSAKTRAYEQYF.

This chain uses TRBV6-5 with TRBJ1-1; TRBD1 might be the D (5 bases). With 6 bases removed from V and 3 bases from J, the gap between germline ends came to 11 bases. The CDR3 is made up of 13 amino acids. From germline, CDR1 is MNHEY and CDR2 SVGAGI. The DNA of the CDR3 is TGTGCCAGCAGGCGGGACGTGTACACTGAAGCTTTCTTT. Translation gives CASRRDVYTEAFF.

The chain joins TRBV7-9 to TRBJ1-4; tentatively, D is TRBD1 (6 bases). The germline V gene encodes CDR1 SEHNR and CDR2 FQNEAQ (reference sequence). This CDR3 has 15 residues. V lost 4 bases to trimming and J lost 4 bases, with 13 bases between them. CDR3 amino acids: CASSSRGGGNEKLFF. The CDR3, as DNA: TGTGCCAGCAGCTCAAGGGGAGGGGGTAATGAAAAACTGTTTTTT. Based on the CDR3 plus reference TRBV7-9 and TRBJ1-4, the full variable domain is DTGVSQNPRHKITKRGQNVTFRCDPISEHNRLYWYRQTLGQGPEFLTYFQNEAQLEKSRLLSDRFSAERPKGSFSTLEIQRTEQGDSAMYLCASSSRGGGNEKLFFGSGTQLSVL.

The chain joins TRBV2 to TRBJ1-1, with D possibly being TRBD1 (5 bases). CDR3 length: 14 residues. Per the germline V gene, CDR1 is SNHLY and CDR2 is FYNNEI. V lost 6 bases and J lost 4, with 15 bases in between. The CDR3 loop is CASRRRGGSTEAFF. The CDR3 DNA reads as TGTGCCAGCAGAAGACGCGGGGGGAGCACTGAAGCTTTCTTT.

V gene TRBV27 combines with J gene TRBJ1-3; D is uncertain. Per the germline V gene, CDR1 is MNHEY and CDR2 is SMNVEV (reference sequence). The CDR3 covers 16 residues. Trimming shortened V by 3 bases and J by 2 bases, and 14 bases separated the two germline ends. The DNA for the CDR3 is TGTGCCAGCAGTTTTAATCCCAGCGTCCCTGGAAACACCATATATTTT. Translating it yields CASSFNPSVPGNTIYF.

This rearrangement joins TRBV18 to TRBJ1-1, with D tentatively TRBD1 (6 bases). Germline CDR1 is KGHSH and CDR2 is LQKENI. Trimming took off 3 bases at V and 2 bases at J, with 10 bases between the two ends. The CDR3 totals 14 residues. Here the CDR3 reads CASSPRQVNTEAFF. For the CDR3, the DNA is TGTGCCAGCTCACCTCGACAGGTTAACACTGAAGCTTTCTTT.

The chain uses TRBV7-2 and TRBJ2-7; a weak D match, TRBD1 (5 bases). Germline V gene sequence: CDR1 SGHTA, CDR2 FQGNSA. V was shortened by 5 bases and J by 3 bases, with 23 bases between the two germline ends. The CDR3 sequence is 17 residues long. The CDR3 DNA is TGTGCCAGCAGCGCCCAGACCCAGACAGTTTTGGGCTACGAGCAGTACTTC. Translated, it gives CASSAQTQTVLGYEQYF.

This chain uses TRBV4-1 with TRBJ2-4; tentatively, D is TRBD1 (6 bases). V was cut by 1 base and J by 4 bases, with 11 bases left in between. CDR3 size: 15 residues. Germline V gives CDR1 MGHRA, CDR2 YSYEKL. CDR3 sequence reads: CASSQGWDMKNIQYF. DNA of the CDR3: TGCGCCAGCAGCCAAGGCTGGGACATGAAAAACATTCAGTACTTC.

The genes are TRBV13 and TRBJ1-1; a possible D gene is TRBD1 (6 bases). Germline V gene sequence: CDR1 PRHDT, CDR2 FYEKMQ (reference sequence). The germline V and J ends were trimmed by 5 bases and 1 base, with 17 bases remaining between them. The CDR3 runs 16 residues. The CDR3 is CASSPKGPGQNTEAFF. The CDR3 coding sequence is TGTGCCAGCAGCCCTAAAGGACCGGGACAGAACACTGAAGCTTTCTTT.

The CDR3 here is CAWSWRGSYEQYF. The CDR3 DNA reads as TGTGCCTGGAGTTGGAGGGGATCCTACGAGCAGTACTTC. V usage is TRBV30 and J usage is TRBJ2-7, with D perhaps TRBD2 (6 bases). Germline lookup yields CDR1 GTSNPN and CDR2 SVGIG (reference sequence). CDR3 length equals 13 residues. With 2 bases removed from V and 1 base from J, the gap between germline ends came to 9 bases.

The chain couples TRBV14 to TRBJ2-3; 8 bases agree with TRBD1. Germline V CDR1 and CDR2: SGHDN, FVKESK. The CDR3 has 17 residues. Unmatched junction bases numbered 9, after V lost 3 bases and J lost 1 base. CDR3 in amino acids: CASSHLPGGRGTDTQYF. The DNA of the CDR3 is TGTGCCAGCAGCCATCTTCCAGGGGGCCGCGGCACAGATACGCAGTATTTT.

The genes are TRBV4-3 and TRBJ1-1, with no clear D. This CDR3 region has 14 residues. Trimming removed 3 bases from V and 4 bases from J, with 12 bases in between. From germline, CDR1 is LGHNA and CDR2 YSLEER. The DNA of the CDR3 is TGCGCCAGCAGCCAGGACGAGGGAGTCACTGAAGCTTTCTTT. It codes for CASSQDEGVTEAFF.

J is TRBJ2-3 and V is TRBV4-1; the match to TRBD2 covers 9 bases. With 4 bases clipped from V and 5 bases from J, the junction kept 7 bases outside the gene matches. The CDR3 has 15 residues. Germline CDR1 reads MGHRA; CDR2 reads YSYEKL. CDR3 in DNA: TGCGCCAGCAGCCGATTAGCGGGAGTAGGAGATACGCAGTATTTT. As protein: CASSRLAGVGDTQYF.

The V and J genes are TRBV5-6 and TRBJ1-1; perhaps TRBD1 as D (5 bases). Trimming shortened V by 10 bases and J by 0 bases, and 22 bases separated the two germline ends. The CDR3 loop spans 16 amino acids. Germline V gene data show CDR1 as SGHDT and CDR2 as YYEEEE. CDR3 sequence: CASYPLERGVNTEAFF. The CDR3 DNA reads as TGTGCCTCGTACCCCCTTGAGCGGGGGGTGAACACTGAAGCTTTCTTT. The complete variable domain, with remaining parts taken from reference TRBV5-6 and TRBJ1-1, reads DAGVTQSPTHLIKTRGQQVTLRCSPKSGHDTVSWYQQALGQGPQFIFQYYEEEERQRGNFPDRFSGHQFPNYSSELNVNALLLGDSALYLCASYPLERGVNTEAFFGQGTRLTVV.

J is TRBJ2-7 and V is TRBV7-2; D gene unclear. This CDR3 has 13 residues. V lost 2 bases and J lost 3, with 8 bases in between. The V gene's germline CDR1 is SGHTA and CDR2 FQGNSA. The CDR3, as DNA: TGTGCCAGCAGCTTAACGGGTAACTACGAGCAGTACTTC. Translating gives CASSLTGNYEQYF.